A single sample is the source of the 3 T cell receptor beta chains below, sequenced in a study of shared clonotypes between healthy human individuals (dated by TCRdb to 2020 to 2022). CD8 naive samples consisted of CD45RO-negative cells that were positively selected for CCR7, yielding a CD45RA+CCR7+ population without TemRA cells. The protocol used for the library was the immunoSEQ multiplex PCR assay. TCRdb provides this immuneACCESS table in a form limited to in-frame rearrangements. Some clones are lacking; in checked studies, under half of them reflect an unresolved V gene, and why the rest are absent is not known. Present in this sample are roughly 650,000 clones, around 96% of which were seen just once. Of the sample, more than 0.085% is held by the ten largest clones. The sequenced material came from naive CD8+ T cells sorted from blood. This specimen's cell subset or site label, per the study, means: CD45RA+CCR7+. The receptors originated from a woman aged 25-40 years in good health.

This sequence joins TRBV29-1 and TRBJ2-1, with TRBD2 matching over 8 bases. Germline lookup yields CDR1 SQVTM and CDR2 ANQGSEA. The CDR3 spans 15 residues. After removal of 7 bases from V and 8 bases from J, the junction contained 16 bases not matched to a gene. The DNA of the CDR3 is TGCAGCGCTGTACTAGCGGTGGGAGAGGTCGATGAGCAGTTCTTC. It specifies CSAVLAVGEVDEQFF.

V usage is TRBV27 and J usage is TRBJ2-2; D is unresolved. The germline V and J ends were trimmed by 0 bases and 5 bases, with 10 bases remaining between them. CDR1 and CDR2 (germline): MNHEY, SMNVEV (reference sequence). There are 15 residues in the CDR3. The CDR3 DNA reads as TGTGCCAGCAGTTTATCAAGTCCCCCGACCGGGGAGCTGTTTTTT. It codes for CASSLSSPPTGELFF.

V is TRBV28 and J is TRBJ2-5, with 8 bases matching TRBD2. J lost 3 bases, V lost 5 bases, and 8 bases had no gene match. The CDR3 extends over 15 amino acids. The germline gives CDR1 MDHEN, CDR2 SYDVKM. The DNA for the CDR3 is TGTGCCAGCAGTGCCGGGACTAGACCCAAAGAGACCCAGTACTTC. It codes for CASSAGTRPKETQYF.